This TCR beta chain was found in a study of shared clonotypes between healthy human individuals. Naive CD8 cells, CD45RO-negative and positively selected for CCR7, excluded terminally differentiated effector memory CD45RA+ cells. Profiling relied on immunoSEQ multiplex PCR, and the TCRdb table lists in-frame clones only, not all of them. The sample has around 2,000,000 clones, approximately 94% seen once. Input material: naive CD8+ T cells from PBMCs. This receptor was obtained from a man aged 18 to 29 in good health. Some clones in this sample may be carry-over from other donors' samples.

The CDR3 is CASSQDGPPRELYSGNTIYF. The CDR3 region has the DNA TGCGCCAGCAGCCAAGATGGGCCGCCTAGGGAACTCTACTCTGGAAACACCATATATTTT. This chain joins TRBV4-3 and TRBJ1-3; D gene uncertain. Per germline, CDR1 LGHNA and CDR2 YSLEER. V was shortened by 0 bases and J by 0 bases, with 21 bases between the two germline ends. The CDR3 has 20 amino acids.